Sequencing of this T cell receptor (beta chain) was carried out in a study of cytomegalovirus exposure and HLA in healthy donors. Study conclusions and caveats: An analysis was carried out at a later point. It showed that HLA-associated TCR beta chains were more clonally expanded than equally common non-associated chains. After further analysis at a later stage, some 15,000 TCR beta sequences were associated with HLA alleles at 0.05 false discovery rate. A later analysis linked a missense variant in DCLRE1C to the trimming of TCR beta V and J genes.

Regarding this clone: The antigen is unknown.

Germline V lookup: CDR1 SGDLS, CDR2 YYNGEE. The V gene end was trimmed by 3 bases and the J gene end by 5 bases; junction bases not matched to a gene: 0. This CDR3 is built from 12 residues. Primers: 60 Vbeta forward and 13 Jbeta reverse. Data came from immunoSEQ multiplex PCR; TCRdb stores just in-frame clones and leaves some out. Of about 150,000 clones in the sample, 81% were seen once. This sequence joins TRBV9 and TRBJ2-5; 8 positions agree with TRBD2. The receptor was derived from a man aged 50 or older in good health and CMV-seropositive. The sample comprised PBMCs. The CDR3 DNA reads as TGTGCCAGCAGCGCGGGGGGGGAGACCCAGTACTTC. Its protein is CASSAGGETQYF. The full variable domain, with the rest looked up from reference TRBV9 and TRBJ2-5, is DSGVTQTPKHLITATGQRVTLRCSPRSGDLSVYWYQQSLDQGLQFLIQYYNGEERAKGNILERFSAQQFPDLHSELNLSSLELGDSALYFCASSAGGETQYFGPGTRLLVL.